A single sample is the source of the 27 T cell receptor beta chains below, sequenced in a study of vaccination effects on CD4 cells after COVID-19. The ViraFEST assay expanded antigen-specific CD4+ T cells with viral peptide pools before sequencing. Investigators separated out CD4+ T cells once around 11 days of culture had passed. Participants were vaccinated with two doses of either the BNT162b2 or mRNA-1273 vaccine. Profiling relied on immunoSEQ multiplex PCR, and the TCRdb table lists in-frame clones only, not all of them. The table lists approximately 61,000 clones, around 73% of them singletons, with 0.95% to 1.5% in the top ten. Their antigens remain unidentified. The sequencing used CD4+ T cells from PBMCs cultured with HCoV-229E spike peptides, collected after COVID-19 vaccination. The receptors here all came from a human donor who received a COVID-19 vaccine.

The V and J genes are TRBV11-2 and TRBJ2-5, with TRBD1 matching 8 bases. V lost 1 base and J lost 3; bases outside the gene matches: 1. The germline V gene encodes CDR1 SGHAT and CDR2 FQNNGV. This CDR3 has 14 amino acids. DNA for the CDR3: TGTGCCAGCAGCTTAGGGACAGGGAAAGAGACCCAGTACTTC. It is translated as CASSLGTGKETQYF.

The chain has TRBV6-5 and TRBJ2-2; weak D call: TRBD1 (6 bases). Trimming removed 7 bases from V and 2 bases from J, with 11 bases in between. CDR1 and CDR2 (germline): MNHEY, SVGAGI. CDR3 length equals 14 residues. The CDR3 DNA is TGTGCCAGCATTGGACAGTTAAACACCGGGGAGCTGTTTTTT. Translation: CASIGQLNTGELFF.

The chain links TRBV5-3 to TRBJ2-7; tentatively, D is TRBD1 or TRBD2 (5 bases each). TRBV5-3 is an ORF for which the function is uncertain. V was cut by 4 bases and J by 2 bases, with 13 bases left in between. CDR3 length: 14 amino acids. CDR3 region: CARSRRTPTYEQYV. Here the CDR3 DNA reads TGTGCCAGAAGCCGGAGGACACCCACCTACGAGCAGTACGTC.

This chain connects TRBV28 to TRBJ2-1; the D gene could be TRBD1 or TRBD2 (6 bases each). CDR1 is MDHEN and CDR2 is SYDVKM in the germline V gene. V was shortened by 5 bases and J by 6 bases, with 14 bases between the two germline ends. This CDR3 spans 14 amino acids. CDR3 amino acids: CASSRGGMGNEQFF. The CDR3 coding sequence is TGTGCCAGCAGTAGAGGGGGGATGGGCAATGAGCAGTTCTTC.

The gene calls are TRBV7-3 and TRBJ2-5; D perhaps matches TRBD2 (5 bases). The CDR3 is 14 amino acids. CDR1 SGHTA and CDR2 FQGTGA come from the germline V gene. With 1 base removed from V and 4 bases from J, the gap between germline ends came to 10 bases. Here the CDR3 DNA reads TGTGCCAGCAGCTTAATGGCGGGTCGAGAGACCCAGTACTTC. Its protein product is CASSLMAGRETQYF.

J is TRBJ2-2 and V is TRBV5-1; TRBD1 matches at 8 bases. Germline CDR1 is SGHRS and CDR2 is YFSETQ. This CDR3 comprises 15 residues. V dropped 4 bases and J dropped 3; count of bases not matched to a gene: 5. The DNA for the CDR3 is TGCGCCAGCAGCGGAGGGACAGGATACACCGGGGAGCTGTTTTTT. This sequence encodes CASSGGTGYTGELFF. Combining the CDR3 with reference TRBV5-1 and TRBJ2-2 gives the whole variable domain KAGVTQTPRYLIKTRGQQVTLSCSPISGHRSVSWYQQTPGQGLQFLFEYFSETQRNKGNFPGRFSGRQFSNSRSEMNVSTLELGDSALYLCASSGGTGYTGELFFGEGSRLTVL.

The chain has TRBV30 and TRBJ1-1; D might be TRBD1 (6 bases). V lost 2 bases to trimming and J lost 4 bases, with 11 bases between them. Germline V gene data show CDR1 as GTSNPN and CDR2 as SVGIG (reference sequence). The CDR3 has 13 residues. This CDR3 reads CAWSKNRVTEAFF. The CDR3 nucleotides are TGTGCCTGGAGTAAAAACAGGGTCACTGAAGCTTTCTTT.

The V call is TRBV29-1, the J call TRBJ2-3; no clear D. CDR3 size: 13 residues. CDR1 and CDR2 (germline): SQVTM, ANQGSEA. Between the trimmed V and J ends, which lost 4 bases and 6 bases, there was a span of 14 bases. The chain's CDR3 is CSVGFTSPDTQYF. CDR3 nucleotides: TGCAGCGTTGGGTTTACCTCGCCGGATACGCAGTATTTT.

In DNA form, the CDR3 reads TGTGCCACCAGCAGACCGCGGGGCCTATCCTACGAGCAGTACGTC. It encodes CATSRPRGLSYEQYV. This chain uses TRBV15 with TRBJ2-7, with D maybe TRBD2 (6 bases). The CDR3 consists of 15 residues. From germline, CDR1 is LNHNV and CDR2 YYDKDF (reference sequence). V dropped 2 bases and J dropped 1 base, with 12 bases sitting between them.

The rearrangement links TRBV25-1 to TRBJ1-6; D is unresolved. CDR1 MGHDK and CDR2 SYGVNS come from the germline V gene. The germline V and J ends were trimmed by 8 bases and 13 bases, with 9 bases remaining between them. CDR3 length: 10 residues. For the CDR3, the DNA is TGTGCCAGCGTACAGAGGCCCCTCCACTTT. It is translated as CASVQRPLHF.

DNA for the CDR3: TGTGCCAGCAGCTTGGTACGCGGACAGTTTGAAGAGACCCAGTACTTC. It encodes CASSLVRGQFEETQYF. The chain recombines TRBV5-6 with TRBJ2-5, with a weak D call TRBD1 (6 bases). This CDR3 has 16 amino acids. V dropped 0 bases and J dropped 3 bases, with 15 bases sitting between them. The germline gives CDR1 SGHDT, CDR2 YYEEEE.

As concerns this clone: At one of its ends the junction is not consistent with the germline gene, which may arise from a read error. J is TRBJ2-6 and V is TRBV12-3 or TRBV12-4; D uncertain. The length of the CDR3 is 13 residues. In DNA, the CDR3 is TGTGCCAGCAATTTAAGGGGGGCCAACGTCCTGACTTTC. This codes for CASNLRGANVLTF.

This clone was seen only a few times. The chain's CDR3 is CASSSTGFSYNEQFF. CDR3 DNA sequence: TGTGCCAGTAGTAGTACAGGGTTCTCCTACAATGAGCAGTTCTTC. The genes are TRBV19 and TRBJ2-1; possible D gene TRBD1, 6 bases. V lost 4 bases, J lost 0 bases, and 10 bases lay in between. CDR3 length: 15 residues. Germline V gene lookup returns CDR1 LNHDA and CDR2 SQIVND (reference sequence).

The chain joins TRBV7-3 to TRBJ1-6; D is ambiguous. The CDR3 contains 15 residues. V was trimmed by 2 bases and J by 7 bases, leaving 12 bases between them. CDR1 is SGHTA and CDR2 is FQGTGA in the germline V gene. CDR3 region: CASSLDAGWNSPLHF. In DNA, the CDR3 is TGTGCCAGCAGCTTAGATGCAGGTTGGAATTCACCCCTCCACTTT.

The chain carries TRBV2 and TRBJ1-1; D is perhaps TRBD1 (5 bases). The germline V and J ends were trimmed by 4 bases and 0 bases, with 12 bases remaining between them. CDR1 and CDR2 from the germline V gene are SNHLY and FYNNEI. The CDR3 is 15 residues long. In DNA, the CDR3 is TGTGCCAGCAGTGTCTCTGGGACTCTGAACACTGAAGCTTTCTTT. It specifies CASSVSGTLNTEAFF. The entire variable domain, with the rest obtained from reference TRBV2 and TRBJ1-1, is as follows: EPEVTQTPSHQVTQMGQEVILRCVPISNHLYFYWYRQILGQKVEFLVSFYNNEISEKSEIFDDQFSVERPDGSNFTLKIRSTKLEDSAMYFCASSVSGTLNTEAFFGQGTRLTVV.

The chain joins TRBV5-1 to TRBJ2-3, with 8 positions matching TRBD2. There are 15 residues in the CDR3. Unmatched junction bases numbered 6, after V lost 3 bases and J lost 3 bases. Germline V CDR1 and CDR2: SGHRS, YFSETQ. CDR3 residues: CASSSGGGLTDTQYF. In nucleotides, the CDR3 is TGCGCCAGCAGCTCCGGGGGGGGGCTAACAGATACGCAGTATTTT.

The V gene is TRBV18, the J gene TRBJ1-2; the match to TRBD1 covers 9 bases. The CDR3 runs 16 residues. Germline loops: CDR1 KGHSH, CDR2 LQKENI. J was trimmed by 6 bases and V by 5 bases; bases with no gene match: 13. This CDR3 reads CASSTIDIGTGNGYTF. DNA for the CDR3: TGTGCCAGCTCAACCATAGATATCGGGACAGGGAATGGCTACACCTTC. The full variable domain, rest sourced from reference TRBV18 and TRBJ1-2, is NAGVMQNPRHLVRRRGQEARLRCSPMKGHSHVYWYRQLPEEGLKFMVYLQKENIIDESGMPKERFSAEFPKEGPSILRIQQVVRGDSAAYFCASSTIDIGTGNGYTFGSGTRLTVV.

This clone was observed a handful of times. The rearrangement links TRBV12-3 or TRBV12-4 to TRBJ2-1; 7 nucleotides agree with TRBD2. The CDR3 totals 13 residues. The junction had 2 bases not matched to a gene; V was cut back by 3 bases and J by 6 bases. CDR3 protein: CASSLLAGNEQFF. CDR3 bases: TGTGCCAGCAGTTTGTTAGCGGGCAATGAGCAGTTCTTC.

The chain has TRBV5-1 and TRBJ1-2; D perhaps matches TRBD1 (5 bases). Germline CDR1 SGHRS, CDR2 YFSETQ. The CDR3 is made up of 14 amino acids. V lost 2 bases and J 1 base, leaving 9 bases between the germline ends. This chain's CDR3 is CASSFQGFNYGYTF. The CDR3 nucleotides are TGCGCCAGCAGCTTCCAGGGATTTAACTATGGCTACACCTTC.

V gene TRBV19 combines with J gene TRBJ1-5; D may be TRBD1 (5 bases). This CDR3 is built from 15 residues. CDR1 LNHDA and CDR2 SQIVND come from the germline V gene (reference sequence). Trimming took 7 bases from V and 2 from J, leaving 15 bases between them. CDR3 nucleotides: TGTGCCAGTATAACGTCAGGGAACGGCAATCAGCCCCAGCATTTT. This translates into CASITSGNGNQPQHF.

The V gene is TRBV28, the J gene TRBJ1-2, with D tentatively TRBD1 (6 bases). Germline CDR1 reads MDHEN; CDR2 reads SYDVKM. There are 13 residues in the CDR3. V lost 6 bases, J lost 4 bases, and 12 bases lay in between. The CDR3 DNA reads TGTGCCAGCAGGACAGGCTCAAGCTATGGCTACACCTTC. It specifies CASRTGSSYGYTF.

J is TRBJ1-3 and V is TRBV20-1; D gene ambiguous. V shed 3 bases and J shed 4 bases, with 4 bases lying between them. The CDR3 runs 11 residues. The V gene's germline CDR1 is DFQATT and CDR2 SNEGSKA (reference sequence). The CDR3 bases are TGCAGTGCTAGTATGGGAAACACCATATATTTT. This gives the protein CSASMGNTIYF.

The chain links TRBV6-5 to TRBJ1-2; the match to TRBD1 covers 10 bases. The CDR3 runs to 16 residues. V was pared by 0 bases and J by 4 bases, with 5 bases of the junction left unmatched. The germline CDR1 and CDR2 sequences are MNHEY and SVGAGI. CDR3 in DNA: TGTGCCAGCAGTTACTCGAGGACAGGGGGTGGCTATGGCTACACCTTC. As protein: CASSYSRTGGGYGYTF.

In this sample, this clone turned up once. The chain has TRBV3-1 (or the pseudogene TRBV3-2) and TRBJ1-3; D gene uncertain. Germline CDR1 is LGHDT and CDR2 is YNNKEL (reference sequence). Trimming took off 4 bases at V and 4 bases at J, with 17 bases between the two ends. There are 16 residues in the CDR3. This CDR3 is CASSPRRRTEGNTIYF. The CDR3 coding sequence is TGTGCCAGCAGCCCCCGGCGAAGGACGGAGGGAAACACCATATATTTT.

The V gene is TRBV5-1, the J gene TRBJ1-2; D is unresolved. The CDR3 loop spans 13 amino acids. V was cut by 4 bases and J by 4 bases, with 11 bases left in between. Germline V lookup: CDR1 SGHRS, CDR2 YFSETQ. CDR3 DNA sequence: TGCGCCAGCAGCCCCGATATGTCCTATGGCTACACCTTC. Protein sequence: CASSPDMSYGYTF. Together with reference TRBV5-1 and TRBJ1-2, the CDR3 gives the full variable domain: KAGVTQTPRYLIKTRGQQVTLSCSPISGHRSVSWYQQTPGQGLQFLFEYFSETQRNKGNFPGRFSGRQFSNSRSEMNVSTLELGDSALYLCASSPDMSYGYTFGSGTRLTVV.

The chain couples TRBV19 to TRBJ2-3; D remains unclear. The CDR3 extends over 15 amino acids. V was trimmed by 2 bases and J by 0 bases, leaving 9 bases between them. In germline, CDR1 is LNHDA, CDR2 SQIVND (reference sequence). CDR3 bases: TGTGCCAGTAGTATATTGGACCGGAGCACAGATACGCAGTATTTT. Encoded protein: CASSILDRSTDTQYF.

The rearrangement joins TRBV2 to TRBJ2-7; D may be TRBD1 or TRBD2 (5 bases each). CDR3 length equals 14 residues. V lost 3 bases to trimming and J lost 3 bases, with 12 bases between them. The germline V gene has CDR1 SNHLY and CDR2 FYNNEI. CDR3 coding DNA: TGTGCCAGCAGTGAGGGACCAGTCCTCTACGAGCAGTACGTC. It translates to CASSEGPVLYEQYV.